This is a list of T cell receptor beta chains from one sample in a study of T cell responses to AZD1222 COVID-19 vaccine. The protocol was immunoSEQ multiplex PCR, while the TCRdb copy is restricted to in-frame clones and leaves out a portion. Of some 74,000 clones in the sample, roughly 85% were seen once. The source was peripheral blood, collected 28 days after the second AZD1222 dose. The receptors originated from an adult who received the AZD1222 COVID-19 vaccine. CDR3s include the opening cysteine and the closing phenylalanine or tryptophan. The order of the fields is D gene, clone size, V gene, J gene, CDR3 DNA, CDR3 protein. A D gene is named only where the DNA matches it firmly. The size field is filled for only some rows; it gives once, few, many or a size class.

d_call: -; clone_size: once; v_call: TRBV6-2/TRBV6-3; j_call: TRBJ1-1; cdr3_nt: TGTGCCAGCAGTCCCCAAGGGATCACTGAAGCTTTCTTT; cdr3_aa: CASSPQGITEAFF
d_call: -; clone_size: -; v_call: TRBV9; j_call: TRBJ2-1; cdr3_nt: TGTGCCAGCAGCGTAGAACTACTGTCCTACAATGAGCAGTTCTTC; cdr3_aa: CASSVELLSYNEQFF
d_call: TRBD1; clone_size: -; v_call: TRBV6-2/TRBV6-3; j_call: TRBJ2-5; cdr3_nt: TGTGCCAGCAGTTACACGGGACAGGGAGAGACCCAGTACTTC; cdr3_aa: CASSYTGQGETQYF
d_call: -; clone_size: -; v_call: TRBV10-2; j_call: TRBJ2-5; cdr3_nt: TGCGCCAGCAAGGAAGGGGACCAAGAGACCCAGTACTTC; cdr3_aa: CASKEGDQETQYF
d_call: -; clone_size: -; v_call: TRBV9; j_call: TRBJ2-2; cdr3_nt: TGTGCCAGCAGCGTAGCTGGGGCAGGGGACACCGGGGAGCTGTTTTTT; cdr3_aa: CASSVAGAGDTGELFF
d_call: -; clone_size: -; v_call: TRBV6-4; j_call: TRBJ2-7; cdr3_nt: TGTGCCAGCAGCCCCCGATCGGGGGCGAGCGAGCAGTACTTC; cdr3_aa: CASSPRSGASEQYF
d_call: -; clone_size: -; v_call: TRBV25-1; j_call: TRBJ1-2; cdr3_nt: TGTGCCAGCAGTGATCCCCCGAAGAGCTATGGCTACACCTTC; cdr3_aa: CASSDPPKSYGYTF
d_call: -; clone_size: once; v_call: TRBV2; j_call: TRBJ2-1; cdr3_nt: TGTGCCAGCAGTGAAGCGCTTTGGGGGAATGAGCAGTTCTTC; cdr3_aa: CASSEALWGNEQFF
d_call: -; clone_size: -; v_call: TRBV7-3; j_call: TRBJ1-6; cdr3_nt: TGTGCCAGCAGTTCCGGGACCAATTCACCCCTCCACTTT; cdr3_aa: CASSSGTNSPLHF
d_call: TRBD1; clone_size: -; v_call: TRBV7-2; j_call: TRBJ1-2; cdr3_nt: TGTGCCAGCAGCCCTGAGCAGGGGGTAGGGGGCTACACCTTC; cdr3_aa: CASSPEQGVGGYTF
d_call: -; clone_size: few; v_call: TRBV6-5; j_call: TRBJ2-5; cdr3_nt: TGTGCCAGCACCCAAGGGGAGACCCAGTACTTC; cdr3_aa: CASTQGETQYF
d_call: TRBD2; clone_size: -; v_call: TRBV11-3; j_call: TRBJ2-1; cdr3_nt: TGTGCCAGCAGCTTAGGGGTAGCGGGAGGACCTTACAATGAGCAGTTCTTC; cdr3_aa: CASSLGVAGGPYNEQFF
d_call: TRBD1; clone_size: -; v_call: TRBV6-6; j_call: TRBJ1-6; cdr3_nt: TGTGCCAGCAGTCGGCCGGCCGGGACAGGAAATTCACCCCTCCACTTT; cdr3_aa: CASSRPAGTGNSPLHF
d_call: -; clone_size: -; v_call: TRBV12-3/TRBV12-4; j_call: TRBJ1-2; cdr3_nt: TGTGCCAGCAGTACCAGCTACACCTTC; cdr3_aa: CASSTSYTF
d_call: -; clone_size: -; v_call: TRBV12-3/TRBV12-4; j_call: TRBJ1-1; cdr3_nt: TGTGCCAGCGGCACCCAGGGATTCCCTGAAGCTTTCTTT; cdr3_aa: CASGTQGFPEAFF
d_call: TRBD1; clone_size: -; v_call: TRBV18; j_call: TRBJ1-4; cdr3_nt: TGTGCCAGCTCACCCGGGACAGGGAGGGAAAAACTGTTTTTT; cdr3_aa: CASSPGTGREKLFF
d_call: -; clone_size: once; v_call: TRBV5-8; j_call: TRBJ1-5; cdr3_nt: TGTGCCAGCAGCTTGGCGTTCCGGTCCAATCAGCCCCAGCATTTT; cdr3_aa: CASSLAFRSNQPQHF
d_call: TRBD2; clone_size: -; v_call: TRBV5-1; j_call: TRBJ2-5; cdr3_nt: TGCGCCAGCAGCTTGGAAGGCCCACTAGCGGGAATCCAAGAGACCCAGTACTTC; cdr3_aa: CASSLEGPLAGIQETQYF
d_call: -; clone_size: -; v_call: TRBV11-2; j_call: TRBJ2-3; cdr3_nt: TGTGCCAGCAGCTCTGAAGATACGCAGTATTTT; cdr3_aa: CASSSEDTQYF
d_call: TRBD1; clone_size: -; v_call: TRBV6-5; j_call: TRBJ2-1; cdr3_nt: TGTGCCAGCAGCCGGACAGGGGGCACCTACAATGAGCAGTTCTTC; cdr3_aa: CASSRTGGTYNEQFF
d_call: TRBD1; clone_size: -; v_call: TRBV20-1; j_call: TRBJ1-2; cdr3_nt: TGCAGTGCTAGTTACAACAGGGGAAGATATGGCTACACCTTC; cdr3_aa: CSASYNRGRYGYTF
d_call: TRBD2; clone_size: -; v_call: TRBV23-1; j_call: TRBJ2-1; cdr3_nt: TGCGCCAGCAGCCAGAGCGGGAAGTCTTACAATGAGCAGTTCTTC; cdr3_aa: CASSQSGKSYNEQFF
d_call: -; clone_size: -; v_call: TRBV4-3; j_call: TRBJ2-7; cdr3_nt: TGCGCCAGCAGCCTCCTGTTGGACAGTTCGTACGAGCAGTACTTC; cdr3_aa: CASSLLLDSSYEQYF
d_call: -; clone_size: -; v_call: TRBV12-3/TRBV12-4; j_call: TRBJ1-2; cdr3_nt: TGTGCCAGCAGTTTTTCAGGGACGAGAGGCTACACCTTC; cdr3_aa: CASSFSGTRGYTF
d_call: -; clone_size: -; v_call: TRBV12-3/TRBV12-4; j_call: TRBJ2-1; cdr3_nt: TGTGCCAGCAGGACCAGCGGGAATGAGCAGTTCTTC; cdr3_aa: CASRTSGNEQFF
d_call: -; clone_size: -; v_call: TRBV1; j_call: TRBJ2-3; cdr3_nt: TGCACCAGCAGCCGGGCTAGCGGATTGTTGACAGATACGCAGTATTTT; cdr3_aa: CTSSRASGLLTDTQYF
d_call: -; clone_size: -; v_call: TRBV29-1; j_call: TRBJ2-2; cdr3_nt: TGCAGCGTTGACAGGCAGGGGTCCGGGGAGCTGTTTTTT; cdr3_aa: CSVDRQGSGELFF
d_call: -; clone_size: -; v_call: TRBV3-1/TRBV3-2; j_call: TRBJ1-3; cdr3_nt: TGTGCCAGCAGCCATCACAGAGGGCCTGGAAACACCATATATTTT; cdr3_aa: CASSHHRGPGNTIYF
d_call: TRBD1; clone_size: -; v_call: TRBV6-2/TRBV6-3; j_call: TRBJ1-5; cdr3_nt: TGTGCCAGCAGTTACCCTAGGACAGGGGCTATTAGCAATCAGCCCCAGCATTTT; cdr3_aa: CASSYPRTGAISNQPQHF
d_call: TRBD1; clone_size: -; v_call: TRBV6-1; j_call: TRBJ2-1; cdr3_nt: TGTGCCAGCAGTGAAGGCGACAGGGGCATTTACAATGAGCAGTTCTTC; cdr3_aa: CASSEGDRGIYNEQFF
d_call: TRBD2; clone_size: -; v_call: TRBV3-1/TRBV3-2; j_call: TRBJ2-2; cdr3_nt: TGTGCCAGCAGCTTCGGACTAGCGGGCACCGGGGAGCTGTTTTTT; cdr3_aa: CASSFGLAGTGELFF
d_call: TRBD1; clone_size: -; v_call: TRBV19; j_call: TRBJ2-6; cdr3_nt: TGTGCCAGTAGTATGACAGGGGGCAGGTCTGGGGCCAACGTCCTGACTTTC; cdr3_aa: CASSMTGGRSGANVLTF
d_call: TRBD1; clone_size: -; v_call: TRBV19; j_call: TRBJ2-7; cdr3_nt: TGTGCCAGTAGTATGCGGACAGGTAGCTCCTACGAGCAGTACTTC; cdr3_aa: CASSMRTGSSYEQYF
d_call: -; clone_size: -; v_call: TRBV5-1; j_call: TRBJ2-1; cdr3_nt: TGCGCCAGCAGCCTCGGGACTTACAATGAGCAGTTCTTC; cdr3_aa: CASSLGTYNEQFF
d_call: TRBD1; clone_size: -; v_call: TRBV29-1; j_call: TRBJ1-3; cdr3_nt: TGCAGCGTTGATGCAGGGGGCTACGGAAACACCATATATTTT; cdr3_aa: CSVDAGGYGNTIYF
d_call: -; clone_size: -; v_call: TRBV5-4; j_call: TRBJ1-1; cdr3_nt: TGTGCCAGCAGCTGGCTACAGGGCCTGGGCACTGAAGCTTTCTTT; cdr3_aa: CASSWLQGLGTEAFF
d_call: -; clone_size: -; v_call: TRBV7-2; j_call: TRBJ2-3; cdr3_nt: TGTGCCAGCAGCTCGATAAGCGGGTCGGCAGATACGCAGTATTTT; cdr3_aa: CASSSISGSADTQYF
d_call: TRBD1; clone_size: few; v_call: TRBV2; j_call: TRBJ1-4; cdr3_nt: TGTGCCAGCAACGTACAGGGGGCTAATGAAAAACTGTTTTTT; cdr3_aa: CASNVQGANEKLFF
d_call: TRBD1; clone_size: -; v_call: TRBV18; j_call: TRBJ2-1; cdr3_nt: TGTGCCAGCTCGACCGGGACAGGGGGCGAATACAATGAGCAGTTCTTC; cdr3_aa: CASSTGTGGEYNEQFF
d_call: -; clone_size: -; v_call: TRBV10-1; j_call: TRBJ1-1; cdr3_nt: TGCGCCAGCAGTGAGTCGGGAGCCGGGTTGGGGGAAGCTTTCTTT; cdr3_aa: CASSESGAGLGEAFF
d_call: TRBD1; clone_size: -; v_call: TRBV6-4; j_call: TRBJ1-2; cdr3_nt: TGTGCCAGCAGTCGAGAGGCAGGGGGCAACTATGGCTACACCTTC; cdr3_aa: CASSREAGGNYGYTF